The 16 T cell receptor beta chains in this list originate from one sample, sequenced in a study of T-cell reconstitution after alpha-beta-depleted transplantation in children. Unique molecular identifiers tagged the TCRbeta library. Each CDR3 protein gets one entry after TCRdb re-called the PCR reads with MiXCR. Of 350,000 to 450,000 distinct CDR3 sequences in the sample, around 21% were seen once. The source material was PBMCs from the stem cell graft donor, sampled from the stem cell graft. Source of these receptors: a human donor who donated a stem cell graft to a child with acute myeloid leukemia.

The V gene is TRBV4-1, the J gene TRBJ2-1, with 7 bases matching TRBD2. With 6 bases clipped from V and 2 bases from J, the junction kept 7 bases outside the gene matches. This CDR3 is 15 amino acids long. CDR1 and CDR2 (germline): MGHRA, YSYEKL. The CDR3: CASSQSGGAYNEQFF. The CDR3 DNA reads as TGCGCCAGCAGTCAGTCGGGGGGAGCCTACAATGAGCAGTTCTTC.

This clonotype was observed at least ten times. The chain employs TRBV6-1 and TRBJ1-6; D is undetermined. This CDR3 region has 14 residues. V lost 6 bases, J lost 0 bases, and 6 bases lay in between. CDR1 and CDR2 from the germline V gene are MNHNS and SASEGT. CDR3 region: CASSRSSYNSPLHF. The DNA for the CDR3 is TGTGCCAGCAGCAGAAGCTCCTATAATTCACCCCTCCACTTT.

The chain has TRBV5-1 and TRBJ2-2; 8 nucleotides match TRBD1. The CDR3 is made up of 17 amino acids. The germline CDR1 and CDR2 sequences are SGHRS and YFSETQ. The trim removed 4 bases at V and 3 bases at J, leaving 11 bases unmatched. The CDR3 DNA sequence: TGCGCCAGCAGCCCCCGACAGGGGCCTCCGGACACCGGGGAGCTGTTTTTT. This sequence encodes CASSPRQGPPDTGELFF.

V usage is TRBV5-1 and J usage is TRBJ2-1, with TRBD2 matching over 14 bases. This CDR3 spans 17 amino acids. The ends lost 0 bases at V and 5 bases at J; junction bases unmatched: 4. Germline CDR1 and CDR2: SGHRS and YFSETQ. CDR3 residues: CASSLVRLAGGDNEQFF. The CDR3 bases are TGCGCCAGCAGCTTGGTTCGACTAGCGGGAGGGGACAATGAGCAGTTCTTC.

The sample holds many counts of this clonotype. This chain joins TRBV29-1 and TRBJ2-7; 11 positions agree with TRBD1. CDR1 and CDR2 (germline): SQVTM, ANQGSEA. This CDR3 spans 15 amino acids. J was trimmed by 2 bases and V by 5 bases; bases with no gene match: 8. Written as DNA, the CDR3 is TGCAGCGTTTCGGGACAGGGGGAGATCCCCTACGAGCAGTACTTC. It specifies CSVSGQGEIPYEQYF.

This clonotype was picked up many times. The chain combines TRBV4-3 with TRBJ2-1; D ambiguous. This CDR3 contains 12 residues. Germline V gene data show CDR1 as LGHNA and CDR2 as YSLEER. Trimming stripped 1 base from V and 10 bases from J, with 8 bases between. This CDR3 is CASSQGEEEQFF. DNA of the CDR3: TGCGCCAGCAGCCAAGGCGAGGAGGAGCAGTTCTTC.

There are many counts of this clonotype. The J gene is TRBJ2-7, the V gene TRBV29-1; D is tentatively TRBD1 or TRBD2 (5 bases each). CDR3 length: 14 amino acids. Per germline, CDR1 SQVTM and CDR2 ANQGSEA. Trimming pared 7 bases from V and 0 bases from J, leaving 16 bases between. The CDR3 protein is CSAKRGLASYEQYF. The CDR3 DNA reads TGCAGCGCCAAAAGGGGTCTAGCCTCCTACGAGCAGTACTTC.

This clonotype came up a few times. This sequence joins TRBV11-1 and TRBJ1-2; 7 bases align to TRBD1. The CDR3 consists of 13 residues. Germline V gene data show CDR1 as SGHAT and CDR2 as FQDESV (reference sequence). V lost 2 bases and J lost 9; bases outside the gene matches: 6. The DNA for the CDR3 is TGTGCCAGCAGCTTAAACGCACAGGGGCGCTACACCTTC. Protein product: CASSLNAQGRYTF.

The rearrangement uses TRBV20-1 and TRBJ1-2; TRBD1 might be the D (6 bases). The CDR3 length is 15 residues. V was pared by 2 bases and J by 1 base, with 14 bases between. CDR1 and CDR2 from the germline V gene are DFQATT and SNEGSKA (reference sequence). The CDR3: CSARPRDKHNYGYTF. CDR3 bases: TGCAGTGCTAGACCCCGGGACAAGCATAACTATGGCTACACCTTC.

In this sample, this clonotype turned up many times. The CDR3 loop reads CASSQGTYEQYF. The CDR3, as DNA: TGTGCCAGCAGTCAAGGAACCTACGAGCAGTACTTC. The chain couples TRBV12-3 or TRBV12-4 to TRBJ2-7; no clear D. V was trimmed by 5 bases and J by 2 bases, leaving 7 bases between them. This CDR3 is 12 amino acids long.

The genes are TRBV5-5 and TRBJ2-2; 8 bases fit TRBD1. Germline V CDR1 and CDR2: SGHKS, YYEKEE (reference sequence). This CDR3 has 15 amino acids. V lost 4 bases to trimming and J lost 0 bases; unmatched junction nucleotides: 2. CDR3 loop: CASSRGQANTGELFF. In DNA, the CDR3 is TGTGCCAGCAGCCGGGGACAGGCGAACACCGGGGAGCTGTTTTTT.

Remarks on this clonotype: A much more abundant neighbour one base away suggests this may be a read error. The V gene is TRBV20-1, the J gene TRBJ2-5; D call uncertain. The CDR3 has 12 amino acids. The V gene lost 2 bases and the J gene lost 2 bases, with 6 bases spanning the gap. Germline V gene sequence: CDR1 DFQATT, CDR2 SNEGSKA (reference sequence). CDR3 loop: CSARLGQETQYF. The CDR3 region has the DNA TGCAGTGCTAGACTGGGGCAAGAGACCCAGTACTTC.

V and J are TRBV27 and TRBJ2-2, with D tentatively TRBD1 or TRBD2 (5 bases each). V shed 6 bases and J shed 0 bases, with 14 bases lying between them. CDR1 MNHEY and CDR2 SMNVEV come from the germline V gene (reference sequence). There are 16 residues in the CDR3. Here the CDR3 DNA reads TGTGCCAGCAGCTCGGGGCCGGGTCCGAACACCGGGGAGCTGTTTTTT. Protein sequence: CASSSGPGPNTGELFF.

The genes are TRBV29-1 and TRBJ2-2, with 8 bases aligning to TRBD1. Germline CDR1 reads SQVTM; CDR2 reads ANQGSEA. This CDR3 region has 14 residues. J was trimmed by 6 bases and V by 7 bases; bases with no gene match: 10. The CDR3 DNA reads TGCAGCGGCCAACAGGGGGAGGTGTCCGGGGAGCTGTTTTTT. Protein: CSGQQGEVSGELFF.

This clonotype has ten or more counts. The rearrangement joins TRBV12-3 or TRBV12-4 to TRBJ2-3, with D possibly TRBD2 on 6 matching bases. This CDR3 spans 16 amino acids. The V gene lost 3 bases and the J gene lost 1 base, with 14 bases spanning the gap. The CDR3 region has the DNA TGTGCCAGCAGTTTTGGGGGAGGAGACCGCACAGATACGCAGTATTTT. Its protein is CASSFGGGDRTDTQYF.

This clonotype has ten or more counts. The rearrangement joins TRBV20-1 to TRBJ2-7; the D is unclear. Germline assignment: CDR1 DFQATT and CDR2 SNEGSKA (reference sequence). Between the trimmed V and J ends, which lost 1 base and 0 bases, there was a span of 13 bases. This CDR3 spans 15 amino acids. In DNA, the CDR3 is TGCAGTGCTAGAGGGGTTGGCGAGAGCTCCTACGAGCAGTACTTC. As protein: CSARGVGESSYEQYF.